One and the same sample provided the 25 T cell receptor beta chains below, sequenced in a study of cytomegalovirus exposure and HLA in healthy donors (dated by TCRdb to 2016 to 2017). Libraries were built with the immunoSEQ multiplex PCR assay. For the multiplex PCR, a mixture combining 60 forward primers for TCR Vbeta segments and 13 reverse primers for TCR Jbeta segments was used. The immuneACCESS repertoire file appears here via TCRdb, limited to in-frame rearrangements. These files lack a portion of the clones; in checked studies, under half of the deficit traces to unresolved V genes, and the cause of the others is not known. The sample contains approximately 120,000 clones, around 79% of them found a single time. The ten largest clones add up to 6.3% of the sample. The sequencing input was PBMCs. All receptors come from a woman in her thirties or forties in good health and CMV-seronegative.

This clone was detected only a few times. V usage is TRBV28 and J usage is TRBJ2-1; a weak D match, TRBD1 (5 bases). This CDR3 region has 12 residues. The germline V gene has CDR1 MDHEN and CDR2 SYDVKM. V lost 6 bases and J 5 bases, leaving 8 bases between the germline ends. The CDR3 DNA follows: TGTGCCAGCAGCCCACAGGACAATGAGCAGTTCTTC. It is translated as CASSPQDNEQFF.

The chain links TRBV28 to TRBJ2-7; D is possibly TRBD2 (6 bases). The V end was cut by 6 bases, the J end by 2 bases, with 14 bases between. Germline V gene data show CDR1 as MDHEN and CDR2 as SYDVKM. This CDR3 contains 14 residues. The CDR3 DNA follows: TGTGCCAGCAGACGGGGGACGGCAACCTACGAGCAGTACTTC. Protein: CASRRGTATYEQYF.

This clone has only one observation. This chain joins TRBV28 and TRBJ2-5; a weak D match, TRBD1 (6 bases). Germline CDR1 MDHEN, CDR2 SYDVKM. V was clipped by 8 bases and J by 3 bases, with 16 bases between them. CDR3 length: 14 residues. The CDR3 nucleotides read TGTGCCAGCTCCCCAGCAGGGGTGAAAGAGACCCAGTACTTC. Translating it yields CASSPAGVKETQYF.

The gene calls are TRBV28 and TRBJ1-5; a weak D match, TRBD1 (5 bases). Germline V gene data show CDR1 as MDHEN and CDR2 as SYDVKM. This CDR3 has 13 residues. Trimming left V 3 bases short and J 6 bases short, with 9 bases between. CDR3 DNA: TGTGCCAGCAGTTTGATCGGGGGTCAGCCCCAGCATTTT. Its translation is CASSLIGGQPQHF.

The chain has TRBV27 and TRBJ2-1, with TRBD2 matching 10 bases. V was pared by 6 bases and J by 6 bases, with 8 bases of the junction left unmatched. The CDR3 spans 15 residues. Per the germline V gene, CDR1 is MNHEY and CDR2 is SMNVEV (reference sequence). CDR3 sequence: CASSLGTSELNEQFF. CDR3 DNA: TGTGCCAGCAGCCTGGGGACTAGCGAACTCAATGAGCAGTTCTTC.

This sequence joins TRBV12-5 and TRBJ2-2; 10 positions agree with TRBD1. In germline, CDR1 is LGHNT, CDR2 FRNRAP. V gave up 4 bases and J gave up 0 bases; unmatched junction bases: 2. The CDR3 sequence is 16 residues long. CDR3 region: CASGSGTGANTGELFF. CDR3 bases: TGTGCTAGTGGTTCCGGGACAGGGGCGAACACCGGGGAGCTGTTTTTT.

V and J are TRBV4-1 and TRBJ2-1, with a possible D match to TRBD2 (5 bases). Trimming stripped 3 bases from V and 9 bases from J, with 9 bases between. Germline V gene data show CDR1 as MGHRA and CDR2 as YSYEKL. The CDR3 length is 12 residues. The CDR3 protein is CASSHVLAEQFF. The CDR3, as DNA: TGCGCCAGCAGCCACGTTCTAGCTGAGCAGTTCTTC.

This CDR3 reads CASSGTSGSMYNEQFF. The DNA of the CDR3 is TGCGCCAGCAGTGGGACTAGCGGGAGTATGTACAATGAGCAGTTCTTC. This chain links TRBV10-1 with TRBJ2-1, with 13 nucleotides matching TRBD2. This CDR3 is built from 16 residues. Germline V CDR1 and CDR2: WNHNN, SYGVQD (reference sequence). V was pared by 4 bases and J by 4 bases, with 4 bases of the junction left unmatched.

This chain uses TRBV4-2 with TRBJ1-2; TRBD1 matches at 10 bases. CDR1 is LGHNA, CDR2 YNFKEQ, per germline. V lost 7 bases to trimming and J lost 1 base; unmatched junction nucleotides: 6. The CDR3 totals 15 residues. In DNA form, the CDR3 reads TGTGCCAGCACCCCGGGACAGGGGCTTAACTATGGCTACACCTTC. The encoded protein is CASTPGQGLNYGYTF.

This clone has just one count. V is TRBV11-2 and J is TRBJ2-1; possibly TRBD1 for D (6 bases). Germline-derived CDR1 and CDR2 are SGHAT and FQNNGV. This CDR3 is 15 amino acids long. Trimming took 0 bases from V and 9 from J, leaving 15 bases between them. The CDR3 bases are TGTGCCAGCAGCTTAGAGGCAGGGGCGGCCAGTGAGCAGTTCTTC. It yields the protein CASSLEAGAASEQFF. The complete variable domain, with remaining parts taken from reference TRBV11-2 and TRBJ2-1, reads EAGVAQSPRYKIIEKRQSVAFWCNPISGHATLYWYQQILGQGPKLLIQFQNNGVVDDSQLPKDRFSAERLKGVDSTLKIQPAKLEDSAVYLCASSLEAGAASEQFFGPGTRLTVL.

As concerns this clone: Germline and junction disagree at one end, which may indicate a read error. The chain employs TRBV5-4 and TRBJ2-4, with D possibly being TRBD2 (6 bases). Germline V gene data show CDR1 as SGHNT and CDR2 as YYREEE (reference sequence). This CDR3 has 15 residues. CDR3 nucleotide sequence: TGTGCCAGCAGCTCGGGGGAATTAGCCAAAAACAGTCAGTACTTC. It is translated as CASSSGELAKNSQYF.

The V gene is TRBV7-2, the J gene TRBJ2-1, with 7 positions matching TRBD2. The ends lost 0 bases at V and 7 bases at J; junction bases unmatched: 6. CDR1 SGHTA and CDR2 FQGNSA come from the germline V gene. This CDR3 is built from 15 residues. DNA of the CDR3: TGTGCCAGCAGCTTAGCAGCGAGCGGGGCTAATGAGCAGTTCTTC. Translating gives CASSLAASGANEQFF.

V and J are TRBV28 and TRBJ1-4; 9 nucleotides line up with TRBD1. V dropped 6 bases and J dropped 9; count of bases not matched to a gene: 11. Per the germline V gene, CDR1 is MDHEN and CDR2 is SYDVKM. The CDR3 spans 15 residues. CDR3 DNA sequence: TGTGCCAGCAGCAAGCCGGGACAGGGAAGGCAAAAACTGTTTTTT. Its protein is CASSKPGQGRQKLFF.

The V call is TRBV5-1, the J call TRBJ2-3; TRBD1 matches at 9 bases. This CDR3 has 16 amino acids. Germline CDR1 reads SGHRS; CDR2 reads YFSETQ. Germline trimming cut 4 bases from V and 2 bases from J; bases unmatched to any gene: 8. The CDR3 nucleotides read TGCGCCAGCAGCACGGTCACAGGGGGCCCCACAGATACGCAGTATTTT. Translation: CASSTVTGGPTDTQYF.

This chain uses TRBV11-1 with TRBJ2-1; D might be TRBD2 (6 bases). With 5 bases removed from V and 10 bases from J, the gap between germline ends came to 24 bases. Germline loops: CDR1 SGHAT, CDR2 FQDESV (reference sequence). The CDR3 length is 16 residues. The CDR3 bases are TGTGCCAGCAGCCCCCCGGGGGTTCTGATGGTAAGGGAGCAGTTCTTC. It yields the protein CASSPPGVLMVREQFF.

J is TRBJ2-1 and V is TRBV19; D perhaps matches TRBD2 (5 bases). This CDR3 comprises 16 residues. Germline V gives CDR1 LNHDA, CDR2 SQIVND (reference sequence). V was shortened by 8 bases and J by 0 bases, with 17 bases between the two germline ends. The CDR3 reads CASHRSRESSYNEQFF. The CDR3 DNA follows: TGTGCCAGTCACCGTAGTAGGGAGAGCTCCTACAATGAGCAGTTCTTC. The variable domain in full, with the rest retrieved from reference TRBV19 and TRBJ2-1, is DGGITQSPKYLFRKEGQNVTLSCEQNLNHDAMYWYRQDPGQGLRLIYYSQIVNDFQKGDIAEGYSVSREKKESFPLTVTSAQKNPTAFYLCASHRSRESSYNEQFFGPGTRLTVL.

The chain has TRBV5-4 and TRBJ2-3; 7 bases fit TRBD2. The germline CDR1 and CDR2 sequences are SGHNT and YYREEE (reference sequence). This CDR3 has 13 residues. Trimming at V came to 1 base and at J to 9 bases, leaving 5 bases not matched to a gene. The CDR3 region is CASSLYPGGTQYF. The DNA for the CDR3 is TGTGCCAGCAGCTTGTACCCGGGAGGCACGCAGTATTTT.

J is TRBJ1-3 and V is TRBV9; D unresolved. V was clipped by 6 bases and J by 3 bases, with 7 bases between them. The germline CDR1 and CDR2 sequences are SGDLS and YYNGEE. CDR3 length: 12 residues. CDR3 nucleotides: TGTGCCAGCATGGGAGATGGAAACACCATATATTTT. Translating it yields CASMGDGNTIYF. The whole variable domain, filled in from reference TRBV9 and TRBJ1-3, reads DSGVTQTPKHLITATGQRVTLRCSPRSGDLSVYWYQQSLDQGLQFLIQYYNGEERAKGNILERFSAQQFPDLHSELNLSSLELGDSALYFCASMGDGNTIYFGEGSWLTVV.

The gene calls are TRBV2 and TRBJ2-7; a weak D match, TRBD2 (5 bases). Germline V gene sequence: CDR1 SNHLY, CDR2 FYNNEI. The CDR3 totals 14 residues. V dropped 3 bases and J dropped 2 bases, with 11 bases sitting between them. The CDR3 nucleotides are TGTGCCAGCAGTGAGGAGCGGAGCCCCTACGAGCAGTACTTC. Protein sequence: CASSEERSPYEQYF.

As regards this clone: An end of the junction differs from the germline gene, which may be a read error. This chain connects TRBV7-9 to TRBJ2-1; possibly TRBD1 for D (5 bases). From germline, CDR1 is SEHNR and CDR2 FQNEAQ (reference sequence). There are 16 residues in the CDR3. CDR3 amino acids: CSSSLSADKIYNEQFF. CDR3 sequence (DNA): TGTTCCAGCAGCTTATCCGCGGACAAGATCTACAATGAGCAGTTCTTC.

This clone has more than one count but fewer than ten. The chain links TRBV6-4 to TRBJ2-1, with D perhaps matching TRBD2 (6 bases). The CDR3 totals 14 residues. V dropped 6 bases and J dropped 1 base, with 10 bases sitting between them. The germline V gene has CDR1 MRHNA and CDR2 SNTAGT. The CDR3 nucleotides read TGTGCCAGCAGCGGGACTGCTTCCTACAATGAGCAGTTCTTC. It is translated as CASSGTASYNEQFF.

This sequence joins TRBV29-1 and TRBJ1-2; a weak D match, TRBD1 (5 bases). The CDR3 has 13 amino acids. Germline V CDR1 and CDR2: SQVTM, ANQGSEA. The V gene lost 4 bases and the J gene lost 3 bases, with 12 bases spanning the gap. CDR3 loop: CSVGQTSYYGYTF. Written as DNA, the CDR3 is TGCAGCGTTGGACAGACCAGCTACTATGGCTACACCTTC. Looking up the rest from reference TRBV29-1 and TRBJ1-2 gives the full variable domain: SAVISQKPSRDICQRGTSLTIQCQVDSQVTMMFWYRQQPGQSLTLIATANQGSEATYESGFVIDKFPISRPNLTFSTLTVSNMSPEDSSIYLCSVGQTSYYGYTFGSGTRLTVV.

The chain has TRBV7-2 and TRBJ2-1; D gene ambiguous. The germline V gene has CDR1 SGHTA and CDR2 FQGNSA. This CDR3 is built from 12 residues. The V and J ends lost 5 bases and 7 bases respectively, with 9 bases between them. The CDR3 DNA follows: TGTGCCAGCAGCCCTACGAAGAATGAGCAGTTCTTC. Its protein is CASSPTKNEQFF.

V gene TRBV11-2 combines with J gene TRBJ2-1; D remains ambiguous. Trimming pared 4 bases from V and 12 bases from J, leaving 10 bases between. The CDR3 covers 11 residues. Germline V gene data show CDR1 as SGHAT and CDR2 as FQNNGV. DNA of the CDR3: TGTGCCAGCAGCTACGAGGCCGTGCAGTTCTTC. Amino acid sequence: CASSYEAVQFF.

The V call is TRBV28, the J call TRBJ2-1; 7 nucleotides match TRBD1. Germline-derived CDR1 and CDR2 are MDHEN and SYDVKM. V shed 2 bases and J 8 bases; nucleotides not matched to a gene: 12. CDR3 size: 16 residues. This CDR3 reads CASSLGPWTGGDEQFF. CDR3 coding DNA: TGTGCCAGCAGTTTAGGGCCCTGGACAGGTGGGGATGAGCAGTTCTTC.